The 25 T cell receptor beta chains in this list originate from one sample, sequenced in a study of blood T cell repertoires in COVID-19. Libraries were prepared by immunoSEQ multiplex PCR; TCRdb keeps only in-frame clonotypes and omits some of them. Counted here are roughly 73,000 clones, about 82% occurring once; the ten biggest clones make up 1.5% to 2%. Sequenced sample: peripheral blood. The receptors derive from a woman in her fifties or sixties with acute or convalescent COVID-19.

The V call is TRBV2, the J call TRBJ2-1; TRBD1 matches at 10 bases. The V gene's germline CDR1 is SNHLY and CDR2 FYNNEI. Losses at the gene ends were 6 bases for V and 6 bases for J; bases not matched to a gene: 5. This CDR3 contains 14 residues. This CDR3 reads CASRRDRGFNEQFF. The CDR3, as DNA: TGTGCCAGCAGGAGGGACAGGGGATTCAATGAGCAGTTCTTC.

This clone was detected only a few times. CDR3 in amino acids: CASSGSSGNSPLHF. In nucleotides, the CDR3 is TGCGCCAGCAGCGGTTCCTCGGGGAATTCACCCCTCCACTTT. The chain uses TRBV10-2 and TRBJ1-6; D not resolved. Germline assignment: CDR1 WSHSY and CDR2 SAAADI. Trimming stripped 6 bases from V and 7 bases from J, with 13 bases between. This CDR3 region has 14 residues.

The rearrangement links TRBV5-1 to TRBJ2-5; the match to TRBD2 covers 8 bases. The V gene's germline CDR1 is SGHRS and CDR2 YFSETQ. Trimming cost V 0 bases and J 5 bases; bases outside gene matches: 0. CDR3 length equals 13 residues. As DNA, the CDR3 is TGCGCCAGCAGCTTGGCTAGCGGGGAGACCCAGTACTTC. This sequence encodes CASSLASGETQYF.

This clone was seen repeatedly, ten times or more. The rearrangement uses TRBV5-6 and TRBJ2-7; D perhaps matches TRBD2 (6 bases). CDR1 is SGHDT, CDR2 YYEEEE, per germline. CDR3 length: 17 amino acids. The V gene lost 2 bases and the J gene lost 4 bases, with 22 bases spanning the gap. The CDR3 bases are TGTGCCAGCAGCTTTTTAAATCCCGGGAGAGGGGATTACGAGCAGTACTTC. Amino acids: CASSFLNPGRGDYEQYF.

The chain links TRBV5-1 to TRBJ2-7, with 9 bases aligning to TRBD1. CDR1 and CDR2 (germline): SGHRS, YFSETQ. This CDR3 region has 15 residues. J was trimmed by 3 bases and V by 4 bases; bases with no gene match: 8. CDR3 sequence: CASSRLPGQGYEQYF. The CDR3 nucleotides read TGCGCCAGCAGCCGATTACCGGGACAGGGCTACGAGCAGTACTTC.

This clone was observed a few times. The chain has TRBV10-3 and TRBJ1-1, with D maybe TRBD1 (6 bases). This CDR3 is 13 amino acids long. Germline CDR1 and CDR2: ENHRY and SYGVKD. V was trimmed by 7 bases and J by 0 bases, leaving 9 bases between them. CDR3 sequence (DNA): TGTGCCATCAACACAGGGATGAACACTGAAGCTTTCTTT. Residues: CAINTGMNTEAFF.

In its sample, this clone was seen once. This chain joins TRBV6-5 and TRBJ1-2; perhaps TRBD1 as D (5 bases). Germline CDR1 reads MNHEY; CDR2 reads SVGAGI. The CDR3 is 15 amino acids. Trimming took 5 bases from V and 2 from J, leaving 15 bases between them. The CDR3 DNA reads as TGTGCCAGCAGTCTGAGCCCAGGGAACAACTATGGCTACACCTTC. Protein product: CASSLSPGNNYGYTF.

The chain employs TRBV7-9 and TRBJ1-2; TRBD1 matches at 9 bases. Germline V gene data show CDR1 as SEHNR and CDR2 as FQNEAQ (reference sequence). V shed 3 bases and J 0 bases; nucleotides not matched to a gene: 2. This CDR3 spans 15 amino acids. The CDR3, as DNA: TGTGCCAGCAGCTTGGGACAGGGTCCTAACTATGGCTACACCTTC. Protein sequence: CASSLGQGPNYGYTF.

The CDR3 DNA follows: TGTGCCTGGAATGCAGCTAACTATGGCTACACCTTC. Translating gives CAWNAANYGYTF. The chain uses TRBV30 and TRBJ1-2; D not certain. This CDR3 spans 12 amino acids. Germline assignment: CDR1 GTSNPN and CDR2 SVGIG (reference sequence). Trimming removed 4 bases from V and 0 bases from J, with 6 bases in between.

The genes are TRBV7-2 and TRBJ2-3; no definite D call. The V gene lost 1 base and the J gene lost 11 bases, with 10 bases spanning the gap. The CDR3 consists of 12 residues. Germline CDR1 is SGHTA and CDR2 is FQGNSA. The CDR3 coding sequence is TGTGCCAGCAGCTTAGACCCCCAGGTGCAGTATTTT. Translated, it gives CASSLDPQVQYF.

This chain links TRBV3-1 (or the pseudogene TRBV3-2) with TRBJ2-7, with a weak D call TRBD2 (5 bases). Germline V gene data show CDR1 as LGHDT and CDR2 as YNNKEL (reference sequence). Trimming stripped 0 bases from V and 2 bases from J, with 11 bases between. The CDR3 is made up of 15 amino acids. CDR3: CASSQELVIAYEQYF. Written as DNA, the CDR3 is TGTGCCAGCAGCCAAGAACTAGTCATCGCCTACGAGCAGTACTTC.

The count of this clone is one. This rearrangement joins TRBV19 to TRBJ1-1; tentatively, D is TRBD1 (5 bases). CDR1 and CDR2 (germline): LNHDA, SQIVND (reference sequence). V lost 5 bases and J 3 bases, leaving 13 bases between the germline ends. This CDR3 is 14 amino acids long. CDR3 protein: CASSDPGRDTEAFF. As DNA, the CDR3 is TGTGCCAGTAGTGATCCGGGCAGGGACACTGAAGCTTTCTTT.

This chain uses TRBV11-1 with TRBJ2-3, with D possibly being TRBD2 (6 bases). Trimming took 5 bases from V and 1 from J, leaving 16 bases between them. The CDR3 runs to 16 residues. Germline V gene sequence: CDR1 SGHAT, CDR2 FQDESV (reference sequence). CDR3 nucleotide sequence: TGTGCCAGCAGCCCCGCTAGCGCCCGTCGCACAGATACGCAGTATTTT. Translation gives CASSPASARRTDTQYF.

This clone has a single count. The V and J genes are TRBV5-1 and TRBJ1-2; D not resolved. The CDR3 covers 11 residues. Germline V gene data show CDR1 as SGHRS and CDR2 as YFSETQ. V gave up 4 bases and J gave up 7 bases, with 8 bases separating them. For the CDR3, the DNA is TGCGCCAGCAGCGCCGACTTTGGCTACACCTTC. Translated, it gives CASSADFGYTF.

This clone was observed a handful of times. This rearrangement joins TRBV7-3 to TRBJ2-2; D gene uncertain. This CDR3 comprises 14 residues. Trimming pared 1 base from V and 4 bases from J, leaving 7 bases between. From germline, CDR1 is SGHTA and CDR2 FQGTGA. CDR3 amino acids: CASSLSGGTGELFF. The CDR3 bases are TGTGCCAGCAGCTTAAGTGGCGGCACCGGGGAGCTGTTTTTT. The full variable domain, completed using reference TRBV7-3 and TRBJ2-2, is GAGVSQTPSNKVTEKGKYVELRCDPISGHTALYWYRQSLGQGPEFLIYFQGTGAADDSGLPNDRFFAVRPEGSVSTLKIQRTERGDSAVYLCASSLSGGTGELFFGEGSRLTVL.

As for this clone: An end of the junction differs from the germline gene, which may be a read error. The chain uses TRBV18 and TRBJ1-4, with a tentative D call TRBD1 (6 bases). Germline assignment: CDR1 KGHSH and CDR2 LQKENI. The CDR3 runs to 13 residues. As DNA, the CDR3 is TGTGTCAGCTCACGCAGTGGGACAGAAAAACTGTTTTTT. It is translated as CVSSRSGTEKLFF.

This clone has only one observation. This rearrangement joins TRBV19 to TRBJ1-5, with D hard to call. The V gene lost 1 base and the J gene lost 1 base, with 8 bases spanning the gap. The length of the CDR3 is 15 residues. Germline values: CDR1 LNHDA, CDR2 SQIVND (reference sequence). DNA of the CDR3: TGTGCCAGTAGTATAGGGTCAGTCAGCAATCAGCCCCAGCATTTT. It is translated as CASSIGSVSNQPQHF. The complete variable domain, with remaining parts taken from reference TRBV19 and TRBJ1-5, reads DGGITQSPKYLFRKEGQNVTLSCEQNLNHDAMYWYRQDPGQGLRLIYYSQIVNDFQKGDIAEGYSVSREKKESFPLTVTSAQKNPTAFYLCASSIGSVSNQPQHFGDGTRLSIL.

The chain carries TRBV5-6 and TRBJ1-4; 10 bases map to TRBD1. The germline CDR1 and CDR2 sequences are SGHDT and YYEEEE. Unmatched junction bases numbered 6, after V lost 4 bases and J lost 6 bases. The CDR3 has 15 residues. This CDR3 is CASSATGTGDEKLFF. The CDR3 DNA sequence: TGTGCCAGCAGCGCAACCGGGACAGGGGATGAAAAACTGTTTTTT. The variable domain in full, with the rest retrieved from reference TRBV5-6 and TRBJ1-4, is DAGVTQSPTHLIKTRGQQVTLRCSPKSGHDTVSWYQQALGQGPQFIFQYYEEEERQRGNFPDRFSGHQFPNYSSELNVNALLLGDSALYLCASSATGTGDEKLFFGSGTQLSVL.

CDR3 region: CASSYFDRGRNEQFF. Written as DNA, the CDR3 is TGTGCCAGCAGTTACTTCGACAGGGGGCGGAATGAGCAGTTCTTC. The rearrangement joins TRBV6-5 to TRBJ2-1; 10 bases match TRBD1. CDR1 and CDR2 (germline): MNHEY, SVGAGI. The ends lost 1 base at V and 7 bases at J; junction bases unmatched: 4. The CDR3 spans 15 residues.

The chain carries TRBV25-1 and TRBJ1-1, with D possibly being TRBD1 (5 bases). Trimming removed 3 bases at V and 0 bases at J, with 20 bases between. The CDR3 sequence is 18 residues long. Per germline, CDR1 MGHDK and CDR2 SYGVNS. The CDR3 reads CASSDPRGGSTMNTEAFF. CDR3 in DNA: TGTGCCAGCAGTGACCCCCGGGGGGGGAGCACTATGAACACTGAAGCTTTCTTT.

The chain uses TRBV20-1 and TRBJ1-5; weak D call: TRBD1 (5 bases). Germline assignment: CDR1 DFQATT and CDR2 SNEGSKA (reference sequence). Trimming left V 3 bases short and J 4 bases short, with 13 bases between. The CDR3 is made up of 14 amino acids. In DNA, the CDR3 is TGCAGTGCTAGTGGGAGACAGTCGAATCAGCCCCAGCATTTT. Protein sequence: CSASGRQSNQPQHF.

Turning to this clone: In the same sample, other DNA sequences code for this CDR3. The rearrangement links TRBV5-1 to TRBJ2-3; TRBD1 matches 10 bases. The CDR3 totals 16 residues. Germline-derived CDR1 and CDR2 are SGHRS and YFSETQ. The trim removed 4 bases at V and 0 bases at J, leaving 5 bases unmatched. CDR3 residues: CASSPGTGASTDTQYF. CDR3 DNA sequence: TGCGCCAGCAGCCCGGGGACAGGGGCTAGCACAGATACGCAGTATTTT.

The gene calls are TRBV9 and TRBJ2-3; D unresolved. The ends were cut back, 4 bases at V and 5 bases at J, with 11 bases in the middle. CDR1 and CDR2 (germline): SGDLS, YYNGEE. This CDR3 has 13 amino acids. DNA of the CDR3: TGTGCCAGCAGCCCGCGGATCGGAGATACGCAGTATTTT. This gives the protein CASSPRIGDTQYF.

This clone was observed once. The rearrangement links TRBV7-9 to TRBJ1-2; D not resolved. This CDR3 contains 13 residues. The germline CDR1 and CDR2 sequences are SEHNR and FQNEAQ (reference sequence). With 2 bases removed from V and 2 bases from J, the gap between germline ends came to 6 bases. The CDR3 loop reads CASSLPGNYGYTF. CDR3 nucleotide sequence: TGTGCCAGCAGCTTACCGGGAAACTATGGCTACACCTTC. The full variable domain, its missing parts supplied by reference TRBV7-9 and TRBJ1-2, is DTGVSQNPRHKITKRGQNVTFRCDPISEHNRLYWYRQTLGQGPEFLTYFQNEAQLEKSRLLSDRFSAERPKGSFSTLEIQRTEQGDSAMYLCASSLPGNYGYTFGSGTRLTVV.

The CDR3 here is CASSLRQNSNQPQHF. As DNA, the CDR3 is TGTGCCAGCAGCCTAAGACAGAATAGTAATCAGCCCCAGCATTTT. This chain uses TRBV5-8 with TRBJ1-5; weak D call: TRBD1 (5 bases). V lost 4 bases and J lost 4, with 15 bases in between. The CDR3 is 15 residues long. Germline V gene sequence: CDR1 SGHTS, CDR2 YDEGEE.